This T cell receptor beta chain was retrieved from a study of blood T cell repertoires in COVID-19. Study as a whole: COVID-19 samples collected from the United States, Italy and Spain covered acute and convalescent phases.

From germline, CDR1 is MNHNY and CDR2 SVGAGI (reference sequence). This CDR3 comprises 12 residues. Trimming cost V 7 bases and J 7 bases, with 8 bases left between them. Using immunoSEQ multiplex PCR, the repertoire was profiled, and TCRdb retains in-frame clones only, with some absent. This table holds 55,000 to 80,000 clones, approximately 92% found once. This receptor was obtained from a man aged 45-60 years with active COVID-19. Input material: peripheral blood. The chain is built from TRBV6-6 and TRBJ1-6, with unresolved D. Written as DNA, the CDR3 is TGTGCCAGCACCACGGGGAATTCACCCCTCCACTTT. The encoded protein is CASTTGNSPLHF.